The 19 T cell receptor beta chains listed next were all sequenced from one sample in a study of T cells after yellow fever vaccination. TCRdb called the 5' RACE reads again in MiXCR, with one record for every CDR3 protein. Of some 340,000 distinct CDR3 sequences in the sample, about 10% were seen once. The sequenced sample was CD4+ T cells sorted from PBMCs, obtained 45 days after the yellow fever booster vaccination. The origin of the receptors is a man aged 18 to 29 who received the YFV17D yellow fever vaccine.

At least ten counts were recorded for this clonotype. The V gene is TRBV29-1, the J gene TRBJ2-4, with D perhaps being TRBD1 or TRBD2 (5 bases each). Germline CDR1 SQVTM, CDR2 ANQGSEA. The CDR3 contains 17 residues. The CDR3 DNA is TGCAGGGGACGCTACCGTCTAGGAGTGGAAGCCAAAAACATTCAGTACTTC. The encoded protein is CRGRYRLGVEAKNIQYF.

This clonotype showed up many times. J is TRBJ1-1 and V is TRBV3-1; D not resolved. The CDR3 is made up of 13 amino acids. Germline V gene sequence: CDR1 LGHDT, CDR2 YNNKEL (reference sequence). V gave up 0 bases and J gave up 10 bases, with 12 bases separating them. The CDR3 is CASSQDSSSSAFF. CDR3 DNA: TGTGCCAGCAGCCAAGATTCATCAAGTTCAGCTTTCTTT.

Many counts were recorded for this clonotype. J is TRBJ2-1 and V is TRBV6-1; 10 nucleotides match TRBD2. CDR3 length: 16 amino acids. Trimming took 2 bases from V and 9 from J; bases not matched to a gene: 10. The germline gives CDR1 MNHNS, CDR2 SASEGT. The CDR3 spells CASSERLAGAKTEQFF. The CDR3 nucleotides are TGTGCCAGCAGTGAAAGGCTAGCGGGGGCTAAGACTGAGCAGTTCTTC.

The chain employs TRBV20-1 and TRBJ2-3, with 8 bases matching TRBD1. Losses at the gene ends were 5 bases for V and 1 base for J; bases not matched to a gene: 2. This CDR3 is 13 amino acids long. The germline CDR1 and CDR2 sequences are DFQATT and SNEGSKA (reference sequence). CDR3 sequence: CSADRGGTDTQYF. In DNA, the CDR3 is TGCAGTGCTGACAGGGGCGGCACAGATACGCAGTATTTT.

This clonotype has a handful of counts. The chain recombines TRBV7-9 with TRBJ1-2, with D hard to call. With 2 bases removed from V and 8 bases from J, the gap between germline ends came to 9 bases. CDR1 and CDR2 (germline): SEHNR, FQNEAQ (reference sequence). This CDR3 comprises 12 residues. CDR3 in amino acids: CASSLYLPGYTF. In DNA form, the CDR3 reads TGTGCCAGCAGCTTATATTTACCCGGCTACACCTTC. Drawing the rest from reference TRBV7-9 and TRBJ1-2, the complete variable domain is DTGVSQNPRHKITKRGQNVTFRCDPISEHNRLYWYRQTLGQGPEFLTYFQNEAQLEKSRLLSDRFSAERPKGSFSTLEIQRTEQGDSAMYLCASSLYLPGYTFGSGTRLTVV.

V is TRBV6-4 and J is TRBJ1-5; D unresolved. Germline V gives CDR1 MRHNA, CDR2 SNTAGT. With 6 bases removed from V and 1 base from J, the gap between germline ends came to 10 bases. The CDR3 spans 14 residues. The CDR3 here is CASSGLVSNQPQHF. The CDR3 nucleotides are TGTGCCAGCAGCGGACTAGTCAGCAATCAGCCCCAGCATTTT.

This clonotype appeared a few times. This chain uses TRBV6-2 or TRBV6-3 with TRBJ2-3; 7 nucleotides line up with TRBD1. CDR1 MNHEY and CDR2 SVGEGT come from the germline V gene. V was clipped by 6 bases and J by 2 bases; unmatched bases: 5. This CDR3 comprises 14 residues. CDR3 nucleotide sequence: TGTGCCAGCAGGATACAGGGGCCCACAGATACGCAGTATTTT. Amino acids: CASRIQGPTDTQYF.

DNA of the CDR3: TGTGCCAGCAGTTTAGCACCGGTGCCGGGGCAGTTCTTC. It encodes CASSLAPVPGQFF. The chain couples TRBV12-3 or TRBV12-4 to TRBJ2-1, with unresolved D. The V gene lost 0 bases and the J gene lost 12 bases, with 12 bases spanning the gap. CDR3 size: 13 residues.

Only a few counts were recorded for this clonotype. This chain connects TRBV10-3 to TRBJ1-3; D call uncertain. The CDR3 is 13 amino acids. Germline-derived CDR1 and CDR2 are ENHRY and SYGVKD. Trimming cost V 6 bases and J 0 bases, with 6 bases left between them. This CDR3 reads CAIREISGNTIYF. The CDR3 DNA sequence: TGTGCCATCAGGGAAATCTCTGGAAACACCATATATTTT.

This clonotype was detected many times. This CDR3 is CASSSRDSTYQPQHF. CDR3 coding DNA: TGTGCCAGCAGTTCCCGGGACTCGACATATCAGCCCCAGCATTTT. The genes are TRBV12-3 or TRBV12-4 and TRBJ1-5; TRBD1 might be the D (5 bases). This CDR3 is 15 amino acids long. Trimming stripped 4 bases from V and 5 bases from J, with 15 bases between.

This clonotype was observed a few times. The V gene is TRBV28, the J gene TRBJ2-5; D is tentatively TRBD1 or TRBD2 (5 bases each). Germline values: CDR1 MDHEN, CDR2 SYDVKM. V gave up 6 bases and J gave up 9 bases, with 23 bases separating them. There are 15 residues in the CDR3. The CDR3 loop is CASSSGTANPPAQYF. CDR3 DNA: TGTGCCAGCAGCTCCGGGACGGCGAACCCTCCTGCCCAGTACTTC.

This clonotype appeared many times. The chain employs TRBV6-6 and TRBJ2-1; no definite D call. The CDR3 is 14 amino acids. CDR1 and CDR2 (germline): MNHNY, SVGAGI (reference sequence). The V gene lost 8 bases and the J gene lost 0 bases, with 11 bases spanning the gap. CDR3 residues: CASEEPSSYNEQFF. The CDR3 nucleotides read TGTGCCAGCGAAGAACCTAGCTCCTACAATGAGCAGTTCTTC.

The J gene is TRBJ2-1, the V gene TRBV29-1; D may match TRBD1 or TRBD2 (5 bases each). The CDR3 contains 12 residues. Germline V gives CDR1 SQVTM, CDR2 ANQGSEA. V gave up 7 bases and J gave up 0 bases, with 7 bases separating them. This CDR3 is CSAGTSYNEQFF. CDR3 DNA: TGCAGCGCCGGGACCTCCTACAATGAGCAGTTCTTC.

In this sample, this clonotype turned up once. The chain couples TRBV11-1 to TRBJ1-4; D unclear. The ends were cut back, 8 bases at V and 0 bases at J, with 13 bases in the middle. The CDR3 is 15 amino acids. Germline lookup yields CDR1 SGHAT and CDR2 FQDESV (reference sequence). The CDR3: CASGHPTSTNEKLFF. The CDR3 DNA follows: TGTGCCAGCGGCCACCCGACGTCAACTAATGAAAAACTGTTTTTT.

The chain employs TRBV25-1 and TRBJ2-1; 9 bases are shared with TRBD2. The J segment lost 9 bases and the V segment lost 1 base, leaving 7 bases of the junction unmatched. CDR1 is MGHDK and CDR2 is SYGVNS in the germline V gene. The CDR3 length is 15 residues. This CDR3 is CASSELRGGSGEQFF. The CDR3, as DNA: TGTGCCAGCAGTGAATTGCGGGGGGGGTCAGGTGAGCAGTTCTTC.

This chain connects TRBV23-1 to TRBJ2-7, with unresolved D. TRBV23-1 is placed among ORFs of uncertain function. This CDR3 is built from 13 residues. V was cut by 0 bases and J by 3 bases, with 6 bases left in between. DNA for the CDR3: TGCGCCAGCAGTCAATCGGGCAGCTACGAGCAGTACGTC. Encoded protein: CASSQSGSYEQYV.

This clonotype has more than one count but fewer than ten. The rearrangement links TRBV6-2 or TRBV6-3 to TRBJ2-7; 8 bases fit TRBD1. CDR1 and CDR2 (germline): MNHEY, SVGEGT. V was clipped by 3 bases and J by 0 bases; unmatched bases: 7. The CDR3 extends over 16 amino acids. The CDR3 spells CASSYGTGRSSYEQYF. In nucleotides, the CDR3 is TGTGCCAGCAGTTATGGGACAGGCCGGAGCTCCTACGAGCAGTACTTC.

This clonotype was observed a handful of times. The rearrangement joins TRBV5-1 to TRBJ2-3, with D perhaps assigned TRBD1 or TRBD2 (6 bases each). The CDR3 sequence is 16 residues long. V shed 0 bases and J shed 2 bases, with 13 bases lying between them. Germline lookup yields CDR1 SGHRS and CDR2 YFSETQ. The CDR3 DNA follows: TGCGCCAGCAGCTTGGGTCGGGGGCCAAACACAGATACGCAGTATTTT. This sequence encodes CASSLGRGPNTDTQYF.

The rearrangement uses TRBV6-1 and TRBJ2-7, with a possible D match to TRBD2 (6 bases). Germline loops: CDR1 MNHNS, CDR2 SASEGT. This CDR3 is built from 13 residues. Trimming cost V 0 bases and J 6 bases, with 9 bases left between them. CDR3 DNA: TGTGCCAGCAGTGAAGCCGGCGGGGTCGAGCAGTACGTC. This sequence encodes CASSEAGGVEQYV.